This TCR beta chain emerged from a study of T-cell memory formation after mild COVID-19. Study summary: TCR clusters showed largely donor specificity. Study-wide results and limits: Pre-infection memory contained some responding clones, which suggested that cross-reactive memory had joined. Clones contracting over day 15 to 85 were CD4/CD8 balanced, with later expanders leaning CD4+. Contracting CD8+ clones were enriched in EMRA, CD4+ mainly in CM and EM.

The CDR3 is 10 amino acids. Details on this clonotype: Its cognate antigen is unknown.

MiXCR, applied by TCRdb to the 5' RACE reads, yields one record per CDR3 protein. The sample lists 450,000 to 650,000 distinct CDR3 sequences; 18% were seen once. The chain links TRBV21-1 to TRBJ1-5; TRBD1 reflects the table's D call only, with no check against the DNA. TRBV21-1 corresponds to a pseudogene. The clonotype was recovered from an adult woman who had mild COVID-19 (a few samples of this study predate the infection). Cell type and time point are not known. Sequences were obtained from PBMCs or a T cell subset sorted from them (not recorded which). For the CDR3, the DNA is TGTGCCAGCAGCAGTAGGGGTCCCCCATTT. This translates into CASSSRGPPF.